The clone carrying this T cell receptor beta chain was observed many times. What it binds is unknown. The ends were cut back, 3 bases at V and 1 base at J, with 19 bases in the middle. The CDR3 sequence is 17 residues long. Per germline, CDR1 MNHEY and CDR2 SMNVEV (reference sequence). The data are from a study of T cells in Graves' hyperthyroidism and ophthalmopathy. RNA transcripts gave rise to amplified TCR beta CDR3 regions. When the TCR CDR3 underwent first-round RT-PCR, the HTBI primer set was used. TCRdb fed the multiplex PCR reads into MiXCR, producing one record per CDR3 protein. The sample contains roughly 180,000 distinct CDR3 sequences, just under 9.5% of which appear only once. Whole-study results and caveats: Ophthalmopathy got predicted by the model a median around six months before its onset. Most thyroid clonotypes expanded above 0.001 appeared in blood too.

This chain connects TRBV27 to TRBJ2-7; D remains ambiguous. The receptor comes from a woman between 18 and 30 years old with Graves' hyperthyroidism that later progressed to Graves' ophthalmopathy. Source material: blood. As DNA, the CDR3 is TGTGCCAGCAGTTTTGGGTTCGGGCGGACCCCATCCTACGAGCAGTACTTC. It encodes CASSFGFGRTPSYEQYF.